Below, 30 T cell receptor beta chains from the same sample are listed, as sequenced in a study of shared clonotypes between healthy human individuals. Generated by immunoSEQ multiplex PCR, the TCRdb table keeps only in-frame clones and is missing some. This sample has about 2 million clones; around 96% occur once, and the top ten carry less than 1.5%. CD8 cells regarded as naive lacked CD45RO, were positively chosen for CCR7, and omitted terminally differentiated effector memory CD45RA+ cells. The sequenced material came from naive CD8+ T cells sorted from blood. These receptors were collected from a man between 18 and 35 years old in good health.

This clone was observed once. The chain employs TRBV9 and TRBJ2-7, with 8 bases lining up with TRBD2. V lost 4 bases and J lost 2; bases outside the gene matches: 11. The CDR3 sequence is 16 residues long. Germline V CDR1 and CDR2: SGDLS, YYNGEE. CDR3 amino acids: CASSLAAEAGAYEQYF. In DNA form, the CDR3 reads TGTGCCAGCAGCCTTGCGGCAGAAGCGGGGGCCTACGAGCAGTACTTC.

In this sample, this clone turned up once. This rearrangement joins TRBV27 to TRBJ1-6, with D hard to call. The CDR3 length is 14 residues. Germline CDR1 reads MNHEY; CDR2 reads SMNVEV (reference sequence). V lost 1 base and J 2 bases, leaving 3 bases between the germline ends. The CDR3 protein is CASSLFPYNSPLHF. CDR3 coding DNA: TGTGCCAGCAGTTTATTTCCCTATAATTCACCCCTCCACTTT.

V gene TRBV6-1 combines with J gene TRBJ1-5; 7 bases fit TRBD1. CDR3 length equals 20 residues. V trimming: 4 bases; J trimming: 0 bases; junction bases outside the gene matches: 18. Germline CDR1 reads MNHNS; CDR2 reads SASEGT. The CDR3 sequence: CASSGPVPGQKNYSNQPQHF. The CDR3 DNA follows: TGTGCCAGCAGTGGACCCGTCCCGGGACAGAAAAATTATAGCAATCAGCCCCAGCATTTT.

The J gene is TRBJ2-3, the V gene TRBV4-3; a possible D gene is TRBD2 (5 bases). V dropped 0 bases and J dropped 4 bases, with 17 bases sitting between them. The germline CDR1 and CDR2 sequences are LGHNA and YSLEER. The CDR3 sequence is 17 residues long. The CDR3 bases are TGCGCCAGCAGCCAAGATGGGAATAGCGAGGGCGCAGATACGCAGTATTTT. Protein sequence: CASSQDGNSEGADTQYF.

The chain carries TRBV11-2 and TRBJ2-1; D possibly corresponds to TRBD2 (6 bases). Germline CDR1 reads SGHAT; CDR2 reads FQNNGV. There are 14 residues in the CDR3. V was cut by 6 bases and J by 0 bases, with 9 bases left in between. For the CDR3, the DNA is TGTGCCAGCAGTCATAGCGGCTCCTACAATGAGCAGTTCTTC. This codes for CASSHSGSYNEQFF.

CDR3 residues: CASSPGLAGSIGETQYF. CDR3 sequence (DNA): TGTGCCAGCAGCCCGGGACTAGCGGGAAGTATAGGAGAGACCCAGTACTTC. The rearrangement uses TRBV5-4 and TRBJ2-5; 13 bases match TRBD2. V lost 4 bases, J lost 4 bases, and 10 bases stayed unmatched. The CDR3 has 17 amino acids. Germline CDR1 SGHNT, CDR2 YYREEE (reference sequence).

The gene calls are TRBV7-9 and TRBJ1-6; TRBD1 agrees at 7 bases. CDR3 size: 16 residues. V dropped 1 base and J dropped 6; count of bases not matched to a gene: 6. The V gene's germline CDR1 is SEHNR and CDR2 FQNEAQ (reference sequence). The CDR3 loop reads CASSLVQGNGNSPLHF. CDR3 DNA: TGTGCCAGCAGCTTAGTACAGGGGAATGGTAATTCACCCCTCCACTTT.

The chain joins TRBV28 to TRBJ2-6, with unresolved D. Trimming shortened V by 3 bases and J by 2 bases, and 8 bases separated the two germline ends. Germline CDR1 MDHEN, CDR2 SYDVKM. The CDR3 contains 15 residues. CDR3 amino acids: CASSFLYAGANVLTF. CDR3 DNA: TGTGCCAGCAGTTTCCTGTACGCTGGGGCCAACGTCCTGACTTTC.

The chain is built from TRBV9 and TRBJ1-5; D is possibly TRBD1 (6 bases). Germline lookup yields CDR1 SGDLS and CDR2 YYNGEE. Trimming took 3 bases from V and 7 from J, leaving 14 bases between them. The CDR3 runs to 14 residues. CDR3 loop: CASSATGMEQPQHF. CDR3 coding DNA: TGTGCCAGCAGCGCAACAGGGATGGAGCAGCCCCAGCATTTT.

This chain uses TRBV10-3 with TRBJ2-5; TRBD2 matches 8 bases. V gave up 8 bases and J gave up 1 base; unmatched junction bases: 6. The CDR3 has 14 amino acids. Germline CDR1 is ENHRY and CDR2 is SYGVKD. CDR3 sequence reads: CAIGPGGPQETQYF. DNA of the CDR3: TGTGCCATCGGGCCGGGAGGGCCCCAAGAGACCCAGTACTTC.

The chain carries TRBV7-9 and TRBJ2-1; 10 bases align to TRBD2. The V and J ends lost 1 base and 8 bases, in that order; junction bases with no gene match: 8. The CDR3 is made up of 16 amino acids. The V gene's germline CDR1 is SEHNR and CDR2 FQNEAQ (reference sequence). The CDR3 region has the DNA TGTGCCAGCAGCTTAGTTAGGGGACTAGCGTTGTATGAGCAGTTCTTC. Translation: CASSLVRGLALYEQFF.

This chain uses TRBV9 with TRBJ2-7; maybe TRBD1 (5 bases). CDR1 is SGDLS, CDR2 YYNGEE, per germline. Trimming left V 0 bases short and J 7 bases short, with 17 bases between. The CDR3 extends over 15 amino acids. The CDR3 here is CASSVEDSGLGEQYF. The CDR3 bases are TGTGCCAGCAGCGTAGAAGACAGTGGCCTGGGGGAGCAGTACTTC.

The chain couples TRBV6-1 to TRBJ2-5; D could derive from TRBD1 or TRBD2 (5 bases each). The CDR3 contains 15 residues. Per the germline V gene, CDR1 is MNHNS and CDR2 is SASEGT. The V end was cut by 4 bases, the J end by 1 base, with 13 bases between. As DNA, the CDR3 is TGTGCCAGCAGTGGCTGGGACGCGGTCCAAGAGACCCAGTACTTC. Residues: CASSGWDAVQETQYF.

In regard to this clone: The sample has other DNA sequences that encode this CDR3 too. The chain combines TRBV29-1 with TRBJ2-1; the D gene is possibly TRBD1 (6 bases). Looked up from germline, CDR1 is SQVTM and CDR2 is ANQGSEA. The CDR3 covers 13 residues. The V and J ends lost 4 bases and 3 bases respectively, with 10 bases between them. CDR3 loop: CSVGRDNYNEQFF. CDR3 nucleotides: TGCAGCGTTGGCCGGGACAACTACAATGAGCAGTTCTTC.

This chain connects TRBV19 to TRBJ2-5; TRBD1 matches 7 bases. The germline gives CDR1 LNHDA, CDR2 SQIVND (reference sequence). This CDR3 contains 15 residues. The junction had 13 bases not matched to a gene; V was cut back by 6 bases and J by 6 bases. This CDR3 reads CASSKAGTADQTQYF. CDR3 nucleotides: TGTGCCAGTAGCAAGGCCGGGACAGCGGACCAGACCCAGTACTTC.

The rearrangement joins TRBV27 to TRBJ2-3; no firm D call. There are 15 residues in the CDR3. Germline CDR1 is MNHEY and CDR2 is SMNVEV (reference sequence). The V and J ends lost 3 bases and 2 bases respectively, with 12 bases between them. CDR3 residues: CASSFPGLDTDTQYF. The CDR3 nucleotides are TGTGCCAGCAGTTTTCCGGGCCTTGACACAGATACGCAGTATTTT.

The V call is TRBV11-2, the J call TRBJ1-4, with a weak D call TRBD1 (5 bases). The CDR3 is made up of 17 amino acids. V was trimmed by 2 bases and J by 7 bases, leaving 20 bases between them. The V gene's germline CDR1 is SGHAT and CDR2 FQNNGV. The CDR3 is CASSLMRGEEGSEKLFF. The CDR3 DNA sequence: TGTGCCAGCAGCTTAATGCGGGGGGAAGAGGGGAGTGAAAAACTGTTTTTT.

CDR3 sequence (DNA): TGTGCCTGGAGTCTGGGGGGACAAAGTGGCTACACCTTC. Protein product: CAWSLGGQSGYTF. V is TRBV30 and J is TRBJ1-2, with D possibly being TRBD1 (6 bases). V dropped 2 bases and J dropped 7 bases, with 14 bases sitting between them. This CDR3 contains 13 residues. The germline V gene encodes CDR1 GTSNPN and CDR2 SVGIG (reference sequence).

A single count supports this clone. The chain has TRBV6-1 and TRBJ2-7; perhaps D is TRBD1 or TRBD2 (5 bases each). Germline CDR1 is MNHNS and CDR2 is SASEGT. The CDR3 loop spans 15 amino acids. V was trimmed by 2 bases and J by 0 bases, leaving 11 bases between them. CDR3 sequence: CASSEYRGSSYEQYF. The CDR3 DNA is TGTGCCAGCAGTGAATATCGGGGCAGCTCCTACGAGCAGTACTTC.

For the CDR3, the DNA is TGCAGCGTTGAGAGGCGGGGGGACCACACAGATACGCAGTATTTT. It specifies CSVERRGDHTDTQYF. The genes are TRBV29-1 and TRBJ2-3; 8 bases match TRBD2. J was trimmed by 2 bases and V by 3 bases; bases with no gene match: 7. The CDR3 extends over 15 amino acids. Germline CDR1 and CDR2: SQVTM and ANQGSEA.

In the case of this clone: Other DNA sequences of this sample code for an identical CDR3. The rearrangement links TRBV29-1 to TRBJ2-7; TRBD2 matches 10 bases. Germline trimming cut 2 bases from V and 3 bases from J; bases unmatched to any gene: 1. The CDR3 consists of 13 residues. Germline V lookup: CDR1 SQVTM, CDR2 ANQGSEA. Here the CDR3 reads CSVELAGDYEQYF. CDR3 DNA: TGCAGCGTTGAACTAGCGGGAGACTACGAGCAGTACTTC.

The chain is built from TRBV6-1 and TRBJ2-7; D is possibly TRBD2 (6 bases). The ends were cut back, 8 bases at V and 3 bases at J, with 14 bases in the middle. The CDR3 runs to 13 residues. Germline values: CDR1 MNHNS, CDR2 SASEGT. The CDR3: CASCPTGGYEQYF. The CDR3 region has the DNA TGTGCCAGCTGTCCGACCGGGGGCTACGAGCAGTACTTC.

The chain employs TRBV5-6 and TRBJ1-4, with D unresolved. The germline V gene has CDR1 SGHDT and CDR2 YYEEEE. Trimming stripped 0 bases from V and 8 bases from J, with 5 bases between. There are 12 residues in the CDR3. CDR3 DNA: TGTGCCAGCAGCTTGGGGGCAGAAAAACTGTTTTTT. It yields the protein CASSLGAEKLFF.

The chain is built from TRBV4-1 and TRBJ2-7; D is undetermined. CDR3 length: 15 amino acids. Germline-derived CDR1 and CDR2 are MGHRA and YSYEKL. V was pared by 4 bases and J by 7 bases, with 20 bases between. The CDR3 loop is CASSPSDLGLSEQYF. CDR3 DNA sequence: TGCGCCAGCAGCCCTTCGGACCTGGGCCTTAGTGAGCAGTACTTC.

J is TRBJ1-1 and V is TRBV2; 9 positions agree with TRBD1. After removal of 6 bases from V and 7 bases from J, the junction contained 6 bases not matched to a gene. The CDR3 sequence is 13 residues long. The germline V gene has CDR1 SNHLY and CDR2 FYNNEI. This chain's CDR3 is CASRGTGSLEAFF. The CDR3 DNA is TGTGCCAGCAGGGGGACAGGGTCTCTTGAAGCTTTCTTT.

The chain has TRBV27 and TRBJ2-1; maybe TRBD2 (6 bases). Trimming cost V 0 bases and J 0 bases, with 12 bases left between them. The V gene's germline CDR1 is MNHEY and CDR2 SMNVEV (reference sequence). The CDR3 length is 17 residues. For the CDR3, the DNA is TGTGCCAGCAGTTTATCCGGGGGTACGAGCTCCTACAATGAGCAGTTCTTC. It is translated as CASSLSGGTSSYNEQFF.

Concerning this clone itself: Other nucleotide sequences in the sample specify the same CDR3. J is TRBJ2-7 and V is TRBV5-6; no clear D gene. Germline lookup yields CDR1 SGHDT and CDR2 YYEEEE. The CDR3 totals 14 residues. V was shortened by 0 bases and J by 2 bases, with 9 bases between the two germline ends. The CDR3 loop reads CASSLAGGPYEQYF. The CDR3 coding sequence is TGTGCCAGCAGCTTGGCGGGCGGACCCTACGAGCAGTACTTC.

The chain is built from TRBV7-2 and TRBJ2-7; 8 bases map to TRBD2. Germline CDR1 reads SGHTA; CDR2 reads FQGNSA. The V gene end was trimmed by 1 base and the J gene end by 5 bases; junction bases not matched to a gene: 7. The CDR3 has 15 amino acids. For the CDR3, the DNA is TGTGCCAGCAGCTTAGTGGCGGGAGGCCCCAACGAGCAGTACTTC. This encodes CASSLVAGGPNEQYF.

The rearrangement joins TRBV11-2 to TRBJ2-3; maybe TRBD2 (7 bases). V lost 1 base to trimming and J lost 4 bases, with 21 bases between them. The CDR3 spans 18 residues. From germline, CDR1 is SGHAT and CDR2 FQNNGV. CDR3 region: CASSLGGLTGGPSDTQYF. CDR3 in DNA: TGTGCCAGCAGCTTAGGGGGTCTAACGGGGGGCCCCTCAGATACGCAGTATTTT.

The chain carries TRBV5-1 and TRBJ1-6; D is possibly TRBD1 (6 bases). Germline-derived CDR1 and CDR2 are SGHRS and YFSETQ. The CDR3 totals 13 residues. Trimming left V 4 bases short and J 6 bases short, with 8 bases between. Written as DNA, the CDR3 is TGCGCCAGCAGCGCGGACAGTAATTCACCCCTCCACTTT. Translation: CASSADSNSPLHF. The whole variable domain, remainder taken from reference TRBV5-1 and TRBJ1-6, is KAGVTQTPRYLIKTRGQQVTLSCSPISGHRSVSWYQQTPGQGLQFLFEYFSETQRNKGNFPGRFSGRQFSNSRSEMNVSTLELGDSALYLCASSADSNSPLHFGNGTRLTVT.